This passage covers 5 T cell receptor beta chains from one sample sequenced in a study of T cells after yellow fever vaccination (dated by TCRdb to the late 2010s). The treatment or condition label for this specimen denotes: live attenuated yellow fever vaccine strain. Preparation of the library involved 5' RACE. Sequencing took place on an Illumina HiSeq 2500. TCRdb ran its own pipeline on the public reads, namely fastp trimming at Q25 and MiXCR clone calling, and kept in-frame beta chains. Rows with a matching CDR3 protein are joined into one entry that keeps the most common DNA and genes. The sample profile shows 500,000 to 650,000 distinct CDR3 sequences; 9% to 15% of them were found once. 15% of the sample is held by the ten biggest clonotypes. The sample in question was PBMCs, obtained on the day of the yellow fever booster vaccination. The origin of the receptors is a man between 25 and 39 years old who received the YFV17D yellow fever vaccine.

This chain uses TRBV5-1 with TRBJ2-1; tentatively, D is TRBD2 (6 bases). Looked up from germline, CDR1 is SGHRS and CDR2 is YFSETQ. The CDR3 runs to 16 residues. V lost 4 bases and J lost 4, with 18 bases in between. As DNA, the CDR3 is TGCGCCAGCAGCCTCTCGACTAGACTCGTTTACAATGAGCAGTTCTTC. Translation: CASSLSTRLVYNEQFF.

This clonotype was observed a handful of times. The J gene is TRBJ2-5, the V gene TRBV7-3; 9 positions agree with TRBD1. The germline CDR1 and CDR2 sequences are SGHTA and FQGTGA. The CDR3 sequence is 15 residues long. V lost 4 bases, J lost 1 base, and 4 bases stayed unmatched. CDR3 DNA: TGTGCCAGCAGCTGGACAGGGGTCCCCCAAGAGACCCAGTACTTC. Its protein is CASSWTGVPQETQYF.

The rearrangement links TRBV12-3 or TRBV12-4 to TRBJ2-3, with a possible D match to TRBD1 (5 bases). V dropped 0 bases and J dropped 4 bases, with 8 bases sitting between them. This CDR3 has 14 residues. The CDR3 nucleotides are TGTGCCAGCAGTTTAGCCGGACAAGCAGATACGCAGTATTTT. Protein product: CASSLAGQADTQYF.

In this sample, this clonotype turned up a few times. The chain uses TRBV28 and TRBJ2-1; 8 bases agree with TRBD1. From germline, CDR1 is MDHEN and CDR2 SYDVKM. The CDR3 is 16 residues long. V shed 8 bases and J 4 bases; nucleotides not matched to a gene: 13. CDR3 loop: CASGVLGQGTYNEQFF. The CDR3 DNA is TGTGCCAGCGGTGTCCTAGGACAGGGCACGTACAATGAGCAGTTCTTC.

This clonotype was counted between two and nine times. V gene TRBV4-3 combines with J gene TRBJ2-2; TRBD2 matches 11 bases. The ends lost 3 bases at V and 6 bases at J; junction bases unmatched: 6. This CDR3 comprises 16 residues. CDR1 and CDR2 (germline): LGHNA, YSLEER. CDR3 DNA sequence: TGCGCCAGCAGCCAGCTTGCACTAGCGGGAGCCGGGGAGCTGTTTTTT. It is translated as CASSQLALAGAGELFF.